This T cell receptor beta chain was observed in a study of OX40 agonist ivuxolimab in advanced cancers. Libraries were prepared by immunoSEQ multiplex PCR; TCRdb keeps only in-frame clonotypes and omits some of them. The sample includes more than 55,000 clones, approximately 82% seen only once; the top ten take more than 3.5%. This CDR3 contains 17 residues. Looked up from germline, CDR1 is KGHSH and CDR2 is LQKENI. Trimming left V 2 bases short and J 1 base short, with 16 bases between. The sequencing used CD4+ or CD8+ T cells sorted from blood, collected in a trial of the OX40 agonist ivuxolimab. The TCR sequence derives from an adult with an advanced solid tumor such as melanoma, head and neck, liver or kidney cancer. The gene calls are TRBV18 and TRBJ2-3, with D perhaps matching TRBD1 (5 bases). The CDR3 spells CASSPSLGAWGTDTQYF. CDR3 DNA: TGTGCCAGCTCACCAAGTCTAGGGGCGTGGGGCACAGATACGCAGTATTTT.